Listed here are 9 T cell receptor beta chains from one sample, sequenced in a study of cytomegalovirus exposure and HLA in healthy donors (dated by TCRdb to about 2017). Libraries came from the immunoSEQ multiplex PCR assay. For the multiplex PCR, a mixture combining 60 forward primers for TCR Vbeta segments and 13 reverse primers for TCR Jbeta segments was used. What TCRdb holds here is the immuneACCESS table cut down to in-frame rearrangements. Part of the clones is not present; checked against another copy, under half of the missing clones reflect an unresolved V gene, and the others are unexplained. In this sample the table shows about 160,000 clones, over 80% of which occur a single time. The ten largest clones add up to 0.95% to 1.5% of the sample. The sequenced sample was PBMCs. The origin of the receptors is a boy aged 2 to 9 in good health and CMV-seronegative.

V and J are TRBV11-2 and TRBJ1-1, with D hard to call. Trimming removed 3 bases at V and 4 bases at J, with 3 bases between. The CDR3 consists of 11 residues. The V gene's germline CDR1 is SGHAT and CDR2 FQNNGV. DNA of the CDR3: TGTGCCAGCAGCTTCGGCACTGAAGCTTTCTTT. It codes for CASSFGTEAFF.

The chain links TRBV25-1 to TRBJ1-2, with 8 bases that match TRBD1. J gave up 4 bases and V 3 bases, and 10 bases lay outside the gene matches. CDR3 length equals 16 residues. CDR1 and CDR2 (germline): MGHDK, SYGVNS. CDR3 sequence: CASSELSRGRPYGYTF. In DNA form, the CDR3 reads TGTGCCAGCAGTGAGCTCTCCAGGGGGCGCCCCTATGGCTACACCTTC.

This chain uses TRBV19 with TRBJ1-6; no reliable D call. Germline CDR1 reads LNHDA; CDR2 reads SQIVND (reference sequence). V was pared by 9 bases and J by 7 bases, with 28 bases between. The CDR3 runs to 18 residues. Here the CDR3 reads CASRNSLMIPGGNSPLHF. The CDR3 nucleotides are TGTGCCAGCAGAAATAGCCTGATGATTCCGGGAGGGAATTCACCCCTCCACTTT.

The chain joins TRBV18 to TRBJ1-1; maybe TRBD1 (5 bases). CDR3 length equals 14 residues. CDR1 and CDR2 (germline): KGHSH, LQKENI. Deletions cut 2 bases from V and 5 bases from J, with 12 bases between. The CDR3 bases are TGTGCCAGCTCACCAGTCGGGGGAATGACTGAAGCTTTCTTT. It translates to CASSPVGGMTEAFF.

The J gene is TRBJ2-7, the V gene TRBV19; TRBD2 is a possible D gene (6 bases). Trimming took 6 bases from V and 0 from J, leaving 15 bases between them. Germline-derived CDR1 and CDR2 are LNHDA and SQIVND (reference sequence). The CDR3 is 15 residues long. The CDR3 loop reads CASSRRDRSSYEQYF. The CDR3 region has the DNA TGTGCCAGTAGCCGGCGGGACCGGAGCTCCTACGAGCAGTACTTC.

This chain connects TRBV7-9 to TRBJ2-1; 12 nucleotides line up with TRBD2. CDR3 length: 16 amino acids. CDR1 SEHNR and CDR2 FQNEAQ come from the germline V gene (reference sequence). Trimming took 4 bases from V and 7 from J; bases not matched to a gene: 8. The CDR3 spells CASSYSSGRAGNEQFF. The CDR3 nucleotides are TGTGCCAGCAGCTACTCTAGCGGGAGGGCCGGGAATGAGCAGTTCTTC.

The chain has TRBV10-3 and TRBJ2-3; 8 nucleotides match TRBD1. This CDR3 is built from 13 residues. Germline V gene sequence: CDR1 ENHRY, CDR2 SYGVKD. The J segment lost 5 bases and the V segment lost 6 bases, leaving 4 bases of the junction unmatched. In DNA form, the CDR3 reads TGTGCCATCAGGGGACAGGACGGAGATACGCAGTATTTT. Translation gives CAIRGQDGDTQYF.

The V and J genes are TRBV11-3 and TRBJ2-7; no definite D call. Germline lookup yields CDR1 SGHNT and CDR2 YENEEA. Trimming took 2 bases from V and 1 from J, leaving 6 bases between them. The CDR3 has 13 residues. CDR3 residues: CASSLTRSYEQYF. In DNA form, the CDR3 reads TGTGCCAGCAGCTTAACCAGGTCCTACGAGCAGTACTTC.

The rearrangement joins TRBV11-2 to TRBJ2-6, with 10 positions matching TRBD1. The CDR3 extends over 18 amino acids. Germline trimming cut 1 base from V and 2 bases from J; bases unmatched to any gene: 5. Germline V lookup: CDR1 SGHAT, CDR2 FQNNGV. DNA of the CDR3: TGTGCCAGCAGCTTAGCTCCGGGACAGGGGACTGGGGCCAACGTCCTGACTTTC. Translation gives CASSLAPGQGTGANVLTF.